This T cell receptor beta chain comes out of a study of CD8 T cells in ankylosing spondylitis. A note on this clonotype: Its antigen remains unknown.

Study observations and caveats: The study identified a TCR beta motif of several highly homologous variants that appeared characteristic of ankylosing spondylitis blood. Disease-linked clones displayed a CD8+ phenotype and appeared relatively rarely in peripheral blood. Reportedly, disease-linked clones are significantly enriched in ankylosing spondylitis patients' matched synovial fluid.

With molecular barcodes, quantitative 5'-RACE was used to make the TCR beta libraries. TCRdb independently ran MiXCR on the 5' RACE reads; one entry per CDR3 protein. This table holds 130,000 or so distinct CDR3 sequences, roughly 18% found once. CDR3 length: 17 amino acids. J lost 0 bases, V lost 4 bases, and 8 bases had no gene match. From germline, CDR1 is ENHRY and CDR2 SYGVKD. The material sequenced was blood, either unsorted or a sorted T cell fraction (not recorded which). The J gene is TRBJ2-2, the V gene TRBV10-3; 7 positions match TRBD2. This sequence was found in a male donor with ankylosing spondylitis. DNA for the CDR3: TGTGCCATCAGTGGTAGGCTAGCGGACGCGAACACCGGGGAGCTGTTTTTT. Its translation is CAISGRLADANTGELFF.